Listed below are T cell receptor beta chains from one sample, sequenced in a study of T cell changes during pregnancy in multiple sclerosis. TCRdb keeps only in-frame clones here, not all; method: immunoSEQ multiplex PCR. The profile shows 90,000 or so clones, around 93% of them singletons. The sample in question was PBMCs, obtained in the first trimester of pregnancy. The source is a female donor in good health, serving as a control in a pregnancy study. Some clones in this sample may be carry-over from other donors' samples. The CDR3 runs from the conserved cysteine through the conserved F or W. The order of the fields is V gene, J gene, clone size, D gene, CDR3 protein, CDR3 DNA. A D gene is named only where the DNA matches it firmly. Part of the rows lack a size; the others show once, few, many or a class for expanded clones.

v_call: TRBV27
j_call: TRBJ2-1
clone_size: once
d_call: NA
cdr3_aa: CATRNRGIIHEQFF
cdr3_nt: TGTGCCACCCGGAATCGAGGGATAATCCATGAGCAGTTCTTC

v_call: TRBV6-5
j_call: TRBJ1-6
clone_size: NA
d_call: NA
cdr3_aa: CASSYSIQIDNSPLHF
cdr3_nt: TGTGCCAGCAGTTACTCGATTCAGATTGATAATTCACCCCTCCACTTT

v_call: TRBV28
j_call: TRBJ2-5
clone_size: once
d_call: TRBD2
cdr3_aa: CASSLPSSGNWEQYF
cdr3_nt: TGTGCCAGCAGTTTACCGTCTAGCGGGAACTGGGAGCAGTACTTC

v_call: TRBV11-2
j_call: TRBJ2-7
clone_size: NA
d_call: TRBD2
cdr3_aa: CASSLVPGRASYEQYF
cdr3_nt: TGTGCCAGCAGCTTAGTTCCCGGGAGGGCTTCCTACGAGCAGTACTTC

v_call: TRBV6-4
j_call: TRBJ2-1
clone_size: once
d_call: TRBD2
cdr3_aa: CASSDGGGSRDEQFF
cdr3_nt: TGTGCCAGCAGTGACGGCGGCGGGAGTAGGGATGAGCAGTTCTTC

v_call: TRBV5-1
j_call: TRBJ2-1
clone_size: NA
d_call: NA
cdr3_aa: CASTSRSSWNEQFF
cdr3_nt: TGCGCCAGCACCTCTCGGTCAAGCTGGAATGAGCAGTTCTTC

v_call: TRBV2
j_call: TRBJ2-1
clone_size: NA
d_call: NA
cdr3_aa: CATEKGTYNEQFF
cdr3_nt: TGTGCCACGGAAAAGGGGACCTACAATGAGCAGTTCTTC

v_call: TRBV28
j_call: TRBJ1-5
clone_size: NA
d_call: NA
cdr3_aa: CASSKTGLKRGNQPQHF
cdr3_nt: TGTGCCAGCAGTAAAACGGGCCTAAAGCGGGGCAATCAGCCCCAGCATTTT

v_call: TRBV5-1
j_call: TRBJ1-6
clone_size: NA
d_call: TRBD1
cdr3_aa: CASSLDGQGPPTLHF
cdr3_nt: TGCGCCAGCAGCTTGGACGGACAGGGACCCCCAACCCTCCACTTT

v_call: TRBV19
j_call: TRBJ1-2
clone_size: NA
d_call: NA
cdr3_aa: CASSRENNYGYTF
cdr3_nt: TGTGCCAGTAGTAGGGAGAACAACTATGGCTACACCTTC

v_call: TRBV6-4
j_call: TRBJ2-3
clone_size: NA
d_call: TRBD2
cdr3_aa: CASRKLAGGTDTQYF
cdr3_nt: TGTGCCAGCAGAAAACTAGCGGGGGGAACAGATACGCAGTATTTT

v_call: TRBV28
j_call: TRBJ1-4
clone_size: NA
d_call: TRBD1
cdr3_aa: CASRSGGAGATNEKLFF
cdr3_nt: TGTGCCAGCAGGTCAGGGGGCGCGGGGGCAACTAATGAAAAACTGTTTTTT

v_call: TRBV4-2
j_call: TRBJ2-2
clone_size: NA
d_call: TRBD1
cdr3_aa: CASSQHRQGPGELFF
cdr3_nt: TGTGCCAGCAGCCAGCATAGACAGGGCCCCGGGGAGCTGTTTTTT

v_call: TRBV4-1
j_call: TRBJ2-7
clone_size: NA
d_call: TRBD1
cdr3_aa: CASSQDPGQGYEQYF
cdr3_nt: TGCGCCAGCAGCCAAGATCCCGGACAGGGCTACGAGCAGTACTTC

v_call: TRBV28
j_call: TRBJ2-7
clone_size: NA
d_call: NA
cdr3_aa: CASSLDSSYEQYF
cdr3_nt: TGTGCCAGCAGTTTGGACAGTTCCTACGAGCAGTACTTC

v_call: TRBV10-3
j_call: TRBJ2-1
clone_size: NA
d_call: NA
cdr3_aa: CAISESPEGPGNEQFF
cdr3_nt: TGTGCCATCAGTGAGTCGCCGGAGGGCCCTGGCAATGAGCAGTTCTTC

v_call: TRBV28
j_call: TRBJ2-1
clone_size: NA
d_call: NA
cdr3_aa: CASSDANERFF
cdr3_nt: TGTGCCAGCAGTGACGCCAATGAGCGGTTCTTC

v_call: TRBV14
j_call: TRBJ1-6
clone_size: NA
d_call: TRBD1
cdr3_aa: CASSHRGSSYNSPLHF
cdr3_nt: TGTGCCAGCAGCCACAGGGGGAGCTCCTATAATTCACCCCTCCACTTT

v_call: TRBV27
j_call: TRBJ2-7
clone_size: NA
d_call: NA
cdr3_aa: CASSLSQNRLVPYEQYF
cdr3_nt: TGTGCCAGCAGTTTATCCCAAAATCGACTAGTGCCCTACGAGCAGTACTTC

v_call: TRBV4-2
j_call: TRBJ2-4
clone_size: NA
d_call: TRBD1
cdr3_aa: CASSQGAVTGDLIQYF
cdr3_nt: TGTGCCAGCAGCCAAGGAGCAGTTACAGGGGACCTCATTCAGTACTTC